The 14 T cell receptor beta chains below come from one sample, sequenced in a study of Ad26.COV2.S vaccination and SARS-CoV-2 variants. Treatment indicated: around 19 received Ad26.COV2.S at low or high dose, single or two shots; about five received placebo; per-sample allocation not given. Collection of samples fell on day 63 after the first vaccine or placebo injection. Measured with immunoSEQ multiplex PCR; TCRdb has only the in-frame clones, and not every one. The sample includes some 400,000 clones, about 91% of them seen just once. The specimen comprised peripheral blood, sampled in a trial of Ad26.COV2.S vaccine versus placebo. The receptors come from a person between 18 and 59 years old who received the Ad26.COV2.S COVID-19 vaccine or a placebo.

The J gene is TRBJ2-1, the V gene TRBV29-1; D remains ambiguous. The V end lost 4 bases, the J end lost 10 bases, and 14 bases lay between the germline ends. Germline-derived CDR1 and CDR2 are SQVTM and ANQGSEA. There are 12 residues in the CDR3. In nucleotides, the CDR3 is TGCAGCGTTGTGTCATGGAGTTCAGAGCAGTTCTTC. It is translated as CSVVSWSSEQFF.

The sample holds one count of this clone. The chain links TRBV6-6 to TRBJ1-5; D remains unclear. This CDR3 comprises 15 residues. Germline loops: CDR1 MNHNY, CDR2 SVGAGI (reference sequence). The V end lost 3 bases, the J end lost 0 bases, and 9 bases lay between the germline ends. CDR3 DNA sequence: TGTGCCAGCAGTTATTCGAGTGATAGCAATCAGCCCCAGCATTTT. Its translation: CASSYSSDSNQPQHF.

The chain uses TRBV7-3 and TRBJ2-2; D not certain. V was shortened by 5 bases and J by 5 bases, with 9 bases between the two germline ends. CDR3 size: 13 residues. From germline, CDR1 is SGHTA and CDR2 FQGTGA. The CDR3, as DNA: TGTGCCAGCAGCCCCGCCTTTACCGGGGAGCTGTTTTTT. Its translation is CASSPAFTGELFF.

This clone was observed a single time. The gene calls are TRBV6-5 and TRBJ1-5, with D perhaps TRBD1 (5 bases). The germline gives CDR1 MNHEY, CDR2 SVGAGI. Trimming cost V 3 bases and J 4 bases, with 7 bases left between them. CDR3 length: 13 residues. The CDR3 DNA follows: TGTGCCAGCAGTTATAAGGGGAATCAGCCCCAGCATTTT. Residues: CASSYKGNQPQHF.

CDR3 in amino acids: CASSQDRSGTSYEQYF. DNA for the CDR3: TGCGCCAGCAGCCAAGACCGGTCGGGGACCTCCTACGAGCAGTACTTC. This rearrangement joins TRBV4-1 to TRBJ2-7; D tentatively fits TRBD1 or TRBD2 (5 bases each). CDR3 length: 16 amino acids. Germline-derived CDR1 and CDR2 are MGHRA and YSYEKL. V was cut by 0 bases and J by 0 bases, with 12 bases left in between.

The J gene is TRBJ1-1, the V gene TRBV12-3 or TRBV12-4; TRBD1 might be the D (5 bases). The V end lost 3 bases, the J end lost 9 bases, and 11 bases lay between the germline ends. This CDR3 has 12 residues. For the CDR3, the DNA is TGTGCCAGCAGTTTTCCCGGGACTCAAGCTTTCTTT. It encodes CASSFPGTQAFF.

The genes are TRBV7-9 and TRBJ2-7, with 9 bases aligning to TRBD2. Germline CDR1 and CDR2: SEHNR and FQNEAQ (reference sequence). V trimming: 8 bases; J trimming: 5 bases; junction bases outside the gene matches: 10. The CDR3 spans 14 residues. DNA of the CDR3: TGTGCCAGCGGCGCCGCGGGAGGGCCCCACGAGCAGTACTTC. This sequence encodes CASGAAGGPHEQYF.

This chain uses TRBV24-1 with TRBJ1-1; no firm D call. Germline V gene lookup returns CDR1 KGHDR and CDR2 SFDVKD. The CDR3 is made up of 10 amino acids. With 4 bases removed from V and 9 bases from J, the gap between germline ends came to 5 bases. CDR3 protein: CATSEEKAFF. CDR3 DNA: TGTGCCACCAGTGAGGAGAAAGCTTTCTTT.

The gene calls are TRBV12-3 or TRBV12-4 and TRBJ1-5, with no clear D. CDR3 length: 12 amino acids. Trimming shortened V by 3 bases and J by 6 bases, and 6 bases separated the two germline ends. CDR3 sequence reads: CASSLRVQPQHF. CDR3 in DNA: TGTGCCAGCAGTTTGCGGGTTCAGCCCCAGCATTTT.

This clone came up once. The chain carries TRBV19 and TRBJ1-2, with D perhaps TRBD1 (6 bases). The V gene lost 6 bases and the J gene lost 2 bases, with 10 bases spanning the gap. This CDR3 spans 13 amino acids. Germline V CDR1 and CDR2: LNHDA, SQIVND (reference sequence). This CDR3 is CASSFDRNYGYTF. CDR3 in DNA: TGTGCCAGTAGCTTTGACAGGAACTATGGCTACACCTTC.

V gene TRBV5-4 combines with J gene TRBJ2-7, with D possibly being TRBD1 or TRBD2 (5 bases each). Trimming took 0 bases from V and 0 from J, leaving 13 bases between them. There are 16 residues in the CDR3. Germline V lookup: CDR1 SGHNT, CDR2 YYREEE (reference sequence). The CDR3 here is CASSLGGGRSSYEQYF. DNA of the CDR3: TGTGCCAGCAGCTTGGGGGGCGGGCGGAGCTCCTACGAGCAGTACTTC.

This chain links TRBV30 with TRBJ1-2, with D possibly being TRBD1 (5 bases). The germline CDR1 and CDR2 sequences are GTSNPN and SVGIG (reference sequence). The CDR3 is made up of 10 amino acids. Trimming removed 5 bases at V and 8 bases at J, with 9 bases between. The CDR3 reads CAWARVGYTF. The DNA for the CDR3 is TGTGCCTGGGCCAGGGTCGGCTACACCTTC.

The chain combines TRBV30 with TRBJ1-5; D is unclear. This CDR3 is 13 amino acids long. Between the trimmed V and J ends, which lost 2 bases and 0 bases, there was a span of 5 bases. Germline loops: CDR1 GTSNPN, CDR2 SVGIG (reference sequence). The CDR3 bases are TGTGCCTGGAGTATTCGTAGCAATCAGCCCCAGCATTTT. Encoded protein: CAWSIRSNQPQHF.

The J gene is TRBJ2-1, the V gene TRBV5-1; D call uncertain. V lost 0 bases, J lost 4 bases, and 11 bases lay in between. Germline V gene sequence: CDR1 SGHRS, CDR2 YFSETQ. The CDR3 consists of 15 residues. Here the CDR3 reads CASSLVHPVYNEQFF. CDR3 nucleotides: TGCGCCAGCAGCTTGGTCCATCCCGTATACAATGAGCAGTTCTTC.